The rows below give T cell receptor beta chains drawn from one sample of a study of CD8 T cells in ankylosing spondylitis. TCRdb fed the 5' RACE reads into MiXCR, producing one record per CDR3 protein. The sample carries about 110,000 distinct CDR3 sequences, around 24% recorded once. Input material: synovial fluid, either unsorted or a sorted T cell fraction (not recorded which). Receptors originate from a male donor with ankylosing spondylitis. The CDR3 runs from the conserved cysteine through the conserved F or W. Fields, in order: CDR3 DNA, CDR3 protein, D gene, J gene, V gene, clone size. A D gene is named only where the DNA matches it firmly. Only part of the rows carry a size: once, few, many, or a class if the clone is expanded.

DNA: TGTGCCAGCAGTCCGGGACATCCTAAAGCTTTCTTT; CDR3: CASSPGHPKAFF; D: .; J: TRBJ1-1; V: TRBV7-8; size: .
DNA: TGTGCCAGCAGTGGCGAATCCGGGCGGCCATTTGATGGCTACACCTTC; CDR3: CASSGESGRPFDGYTF; D: .; J: TRBJ1-2; V: TRBV6-1; size: .
DNA: TGTGCCAGCAAACCAAGGACCGACACTGAAGCTTTCTTT; CDR3: CASKPRTDTEAFF; D: .; J: TRBJ1-1; V: TRBV2; size: few
DNA: TGCGCCAGCGAAATGGGACTAGCGGGAGCCGCGGATACGCAGTATTTT; CDR3: CASEMGLAGAADTQYF; D: TRBD2; J: TRBJ2-3; V: TRBV5-1; size: many
DNA: TGCGCCAGCAGCCGACTAGGTTCGGACAATGAGCAGTTCTTC; CDR3: CASSRLGSDNEQFF; D: .; J: TRBJ2-1; V: TRBV5-1; size: .
DNA: TGTGCCAGCCGCGGTCCCCTGGAGACCCAGTACTTC; CDR3: CASRGPLETQYF; D: .; J: TRBJ2-5; V: TRBV7-2; size: many
DNA: TGCAGAGCTACCCCCGGGACTCCTCTCAATACGCAGTATTTT; CDR3: CRATPGTPLNTQYF; D: .; J: TRBJ2-3; V: TRBV20-1; size: few
DNA: TGTGCCAGCAGCGGGGACCGGGGAGGGTCCTACAATGAGCAGTTCTTC; CDR3: CASSGDRGGSYNEQFF; D: TRBD2; J: TRBJ2-1; V: TRBV5-6; size: medium-sized
DNA: TGTGCCAGCACACCGGGACGCACCTCCGGGGAGCTGTTTTTT; CDR3: CASTPGRTSGELFF; D: .; J: TRBJ2-2; V: TRBV6-1; size: few
DNA: TGTGCCAGCAGCTTGTTAGGGTCTCAGCCCCAGCATTTT; CDR3: CASSLLGSQPQHF; D: .; J: TRBJ1-5; V: TRBV5-5; size: .
DNA: TGTGCCTCCTTAGGGACTAGCGGGAGGAATGAGCAGTTCTTC; CDR3: CASLGTSGRNEQFF; D: TRBD2; J: TRBJ2-1; V: TRBV3-1; size: few
DNA: TGCGCCAGCAGCCCGAACCCGACAGGAAGTTACAATGAGCAGTTCTTC; CDR3: CASSPNPTGSYNEQFF; D: .; J: TRBJ2-1; V: TRBV5-1; size: few
DNA: TGTGCCAGCAGTTTTGGTTCGGGGCCCCAGCATTTT; CDR3: CASSFGSGPQHF; D: .; J: TRBJ1-5; V: TRBV6-2/TRBV6-3; size: .
DNA: TGTGCCAGCCGCGAGTCTCTAGCCCATGAGCAGTTCTTC; CDR3: CASRESLAHEQFF; D: .; J: TRBJ2-1; V: TRBV28; size: few
DNA: TGTGCCAGCAGCTACAGGGGATACACTGAAGCTTTCTTT; CDR3: CASSYRGYTEAFF; D: TRBD1; J: TRBJ1-1; V: TRBV12-3/TRBV12-4; size: .
DNA: TGCAGTGCTAGTCCGGGACAGTATGGCACTGAAGCTTTCTTT; CDR3: CSASPGQYGTEAFF; D: TRBD1; J: TRBJ1-1; V: TRBV20-1; size: medium-sized
DNA: TGTGCCAGCAGCCGGACAGTCTTGGGGCTGTTTTTT; CDR3: CASSRTVLGLFF; D: .; J: TRBJ2-2; V: TRBV12-3/TRBV12-4; size: many
DNA: TGTGCCAGCAGCTTGGCCCATAGCGGGAGGGGTCGCAACAATGAGCAGTTCTTC; CDR3: CASSLAHSGRGRNNEQFF; D: TRBD2; J: TRBJ2-1; V: TRBV5-6; size: .
DNA: TGTGCCAGCAGGGCCCTGAGACAGGGGAACACCGGGGAGCTGTTTTTT; CDR3: CASRALRQGNTGELFF; D: TRBD1; J: TRBJ2-2; V: TRBV6-1; size: .
DNA: TGCAGTCCCCAACAGGGATTTCGCAATGAGCAGTTCTTC; CDR3: CSPQQGFRNEQFF; D: .; J: TRBJ2-1; V: TRBV20-1; size: .
DNA: TGTGCCAGCAGCTTAGTGGGACAGCCTCCTAACTATGGCTACACCTTC; CDR3: CASSLVGQPPNYGYTF; D: TRBD1; J: TRBJ1-2; V: TRBV7-2; size: .
DNA: TGTGCCAGCAACCAGGGAAGGGATAATTCACCCCTCCACTTT; CDR3: CASNQGRDNSPLHF; D: .; J: TRBJ1-6; V: TRBV7-2; size: many
DNA: TGTGCCAGCTCACCATTTCAGTCAGGGAGCACAGATACGCAGTATTTT; CDR3: CASSPFQSGSTDTQYF; D: .; J: TRBJ2-3; V: TRBV18; size: few
DNA: TGTGCCAGCAGCTTAGTCCACAACCTTTACAATGAGCAGTTCTTC; CDR3: CASSLVHNLYNEQFF; D: .; J: TRBJ2-1; V: TRBV7-8; size: .
DNA: TGTGCCAGCAGCTTAGTCGGGCTGAGCACAGATACGCAGTATTTT; CDR3: CASSLVGLSTDTQYF; D: .; J: TRBJ2-3; V: TRBV11-2; size: .
DNA: TGTGCCAGCATAGGTGGCACTGAAGCTTTCTTT; CDR3: CASIGGTEAFF; D: .; J: TRBJ1-1; V: TRBV7-9; size: many
DNA: TGTGCCAGCAGTTTAATGACAGGGATCAGTCAGCCCCAGCATTTT; CDR3: CASSLMTGISQPQHF; D: TRBD1; J: TRBJ1-5; V: TRBV12-3/TRBV12-4; size: few
DNA: TGCGCCAGCAGCTGGGCCCCTGCGTTGGGGAATGAGCAGTTCTTC; CDR3: CASSWAPALGNEQFF; D: .; J: TRBJ2-1; V: TRBV5-1; size: .
DNA: TGTGCCAGTACCATTACAGGGGAAGTCGGCACTGAAGCTTTCTTT; CDR3: CASTITGEVGTEAFF; D: TRBD1; J: TRBJ1-1; V: TRBV19; size: .
DNA: TGTGCCAGTAGTATAGAAGGGCAGGTTAGCTATGGCTACACCTTC; CDR3: CASSIEGQVSYGYTF; D: .; J: TRBJ1-2; V: TRBV19; size: few
DNA: TGTGCCAGCAGCGCTACGTTAGCGGGAGGGTCGGGCACAGATACGCAGTATTTT; CDR3: CASSATLAGGSGTDTQYF; D: TRBD2; J: TRBJ2-3; V: TRBV9; size: .
DNA: TGTGCCAGCAGCGCGAGATTGGTAGGGGAGAAATACAATGAGCAGTTCTTC; CDR3: CASSARLVGEKYNEQFF; D: .; J: TRBJ2-1; V: TRBV9; size: .
DNA: TGCGCCAGCAGCCCTGGACTTAACCTTTACAATGAGCAGTTCTTC; CDR3: CASSPGLNLYNEQFF; D: .; J: TRBJ2-1; V: TRBV5-1; size: many
DNA: TGCGCCAGCAGCAAGACTAGCGGGAGCGGTAATGACAATGAGCAGTTCTTC; CDR3: CASSKTSGSGNDNEQFF; D: TRBD2; J: TRBJ2-1; V: TRBV5-1; size: .
DNA: TGCGCCAGCAGCGTGACAGGGGCGGCTAATGAAAAACTGTTTTTT; CDR3: CASSVTGAANEKLFF; D: TRBD1; J: TRBJ1-4; V: TRBV10-2; size: .
DNA: TGTGCCACCTCAGCGGAGGCTGAAGGGGGGGAGCTGTTTTTT; CDR3: CATSAEAEGGELFF; D: .; J: TRBJ2-2; V: TRBV24-1; size: .
DNA: TGCGCCAGCAGCCAAGTTAGCCGGAACACTGAAGCTTTCTTT; CDR3: CASSQVSRNTEAFF; D: .; J: TRBJ1-1; V: TRBV4-1; size: many
DNA: TGCGCCAGCAGTGACGGGAGCGCCGGACCCCTCTATGGCTACACCTTC; CDR3: CASSDGSAGPLYGYTF; D: .; J: TRBJ1-2; V: TRBV10-1; size: .
DNA: TGTGCCAGCAGCTTAGTTGTGGGGGGCGCGTCGGGAAACACCATATATTTT; CDR3: CASSLVVGGASGNTIYF; D: .; J: TRBJ1-3; V: TRBV7-2; size: many
DNA: TGTGCCAGCAGCCCAGGGGGGACTAGCGGGAAAAATGAGCAGTTCTTC; CDR3: CASSPGGTSGKNEQFF; D: TRBD2; J: TRBJ2-1; V: TRBV3-1; size: few
DNA: TGTGCCAGCAGCCCCCCAGCGACCCTCCCGCTTTTT; CDR3: CASSPPATLPLF; D: .; J: TRBJ2-2; V: TRBV7-2; size: .
DNA: TGCGCCAGCAGCTTGGGACTGACCTCTGGGGCCAACGTCCTGACTTTC; CDR3: CASSLGLTSGANVLTF; D: .; J: TRBJ2-6; V: TRBV5-1; size: few
DNA: TGTGCCAGCAGCTTATCCCCACTTGACTCAATCCAAGAGACCCAGTACTTC; CDR3: CASSLSPLDSIQETQYF; D: .; J: TRBJ2-5; V: TRBV11-2; size: .
DNA: TGTGCCAGCAGCCAAAACTCTGGGGCCAACGTCCTGACTTTC; CDR3: CASSQNSGANVLTF; D: .; J: TRBJ2-6; V: TRBV5-5; size: .
DNA: TGTGCCAGCAGCATTAGGGGTCCCCTCTCCTCTAGCACAGATACGCAGTATTTT; CDR3: CASSIRGPLSSSTDTQYF; D: .; J: TRBJ2-3; V: TRBV4-2; size: .
DNA: TGTGCCAGCAGCCCGAGTTGGGGGGATGAAAAACTGTTTTTT; CDR3: CASSPSWGDEKLFF; D: .; J: TRBJ1-4; V: TRBV11-3; size: few
DNA: TGTGCCAGCTCACCCCTCAAGATAGGAAGTACCGGGGAGCTGTTTTTT; CDR3: CASSPLKIGSTGELFF; D: .; J: TRBJ2-2; V: TRBV18; size: .
DNA: TGCGCCAGCACCCAGGGCCCGGACCCTGGAAACACCATATATTTT; CDR3: CASTQGPDPGNTIYF; D: .; J: TRBJ1-3; V: TRBV10-1; size: once
DNA: TGTGCCAGCAGCATGAGCACCATGGGCTTCTACGAGCAGTACTTC; CDR3: CASSMSTMGFYEQYF; D: .; J: TRBJ2-7; V: TRBV7-2; size: once
DNA: TGTGCCAGCAGCCGATACCGACAGGGTGATGAGCAGTTCTTC; CDR3: CASSRYRQGDEQFF; D: TRBD1; J: TRBJ2-1; V: TRBV5-8; size: few
DNA: TGTGCCAGCAGTGAGTCAGGGGTCCGCTCCTACGAGCAGTACTTC; CDR3: CASSESGVRSYEQYF; D: .; J: TRBJ2-7; V: TRBV25-1; size: few
DNA: TGTGCCAGCAGCTACATGGATGGCACTGAAGCTTTCTTT; CDR3: CASSYMDGTEAFF; D: .; J: TRBJ1-1; V: TRBV7-8; size: .
DNA: TGTGCCACCTCCGGGACAGAGAATGAGCAGTTCTTC; CDR3: CATSGTENEQFF; D: TRBD1; J: TRBJ2-1; V: TRBV24-1; size: .
DNA: TGTGCCAGCAGCCAAGATCGCCGGACGGTGAACACTGAAGCTTTCTTT; CDR3: CASSQDRRTVNTEAFF; D: .; J: TRBJ1-1; V: TRBV3-1; size: once
DNA: TGCAGTGCTAGCTTACAGGATACGCAGTATTTT; CDR3: CSASLQDTQYF; D: .; J: TRBJ2-3; V: TRBV20-1; size: many